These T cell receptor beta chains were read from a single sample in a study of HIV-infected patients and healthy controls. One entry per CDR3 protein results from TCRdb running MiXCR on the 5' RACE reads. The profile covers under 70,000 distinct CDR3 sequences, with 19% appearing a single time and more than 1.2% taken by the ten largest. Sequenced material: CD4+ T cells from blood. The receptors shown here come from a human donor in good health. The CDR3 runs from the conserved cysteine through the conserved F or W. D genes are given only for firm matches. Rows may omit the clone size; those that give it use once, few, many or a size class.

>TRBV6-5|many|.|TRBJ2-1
CASTTRDRIYNEQFF
TGTGCCAGCACGACCCGGGACCGAATCTACAATGAGCAGTTCTTC
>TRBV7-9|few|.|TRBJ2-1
CASSLYEDGGNEQFF
TGTGCCAGCAGCCTCTACGAGGACGGAGGCAATGAGCAGTTCTTC
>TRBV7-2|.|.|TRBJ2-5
CASSLRSTNQETQYF
TGTGCCAGCAGCTTAAGGTCTACCAACCAAGAGACCCAGTACTTC
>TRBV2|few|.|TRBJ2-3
CASSVNTDTQYF
TGTGCCAGCAGTGTCAACACAGATACGCAGTATTTT
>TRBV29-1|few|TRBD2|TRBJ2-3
CSVEPREGIRDTQYF
TGCAGCGTTGAACCGCGGGAGGGGATTCGAGATACGCAGTATTTT
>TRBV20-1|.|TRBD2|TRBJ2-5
CSAPPSGGAGETQYF
TGCAGTGCGCCGCCTAGCGGGGGGGCAGGGGAGACCCAGTACTTC
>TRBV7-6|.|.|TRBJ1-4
CASSGGAVNEKLFF
TGTGCCAGCAGTGGGGGGGCAGTTAATGAAAAACTGTTTTTT
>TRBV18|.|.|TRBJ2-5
CASSPPGGLKETQYF
TGTGCCAGCTCCCCCCCCGGGGGGCTAAAGGAGACCCAGTACTTC
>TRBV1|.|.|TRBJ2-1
CTSSQDVAGVGNEQFF
TGCACCAGCAGCCAAGATGTAGCGGGAGTAGGTAATGAGCAGTTCTTC
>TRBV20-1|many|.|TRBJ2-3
CSATNPAGGRTDTQYF
TGCAGTGCCACCAACCCGGCCGGTGGTCGCACAGATACGCAGTATTTT
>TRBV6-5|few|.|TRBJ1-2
CASSQTAWGGGYTF
TGTGCCAGCAGTCAGACAGCTTGGGGGGGAGGCTACACCTTC
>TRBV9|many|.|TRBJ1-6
CASSVGSQAGSPLHF
TGTGCCAGCAGCGTAGGATCACAGGCAGGTTCACCCCTCCACTTT
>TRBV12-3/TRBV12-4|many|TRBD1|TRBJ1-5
CASSLGQGHSNQPQHF
TGTGCCAGCAGTTTAGGACAGGGACATAGCAATCAGCCCCAGCATTTT
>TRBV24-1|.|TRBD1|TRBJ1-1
CATSVRRDREDTEAFF
TGTGCCACCAGTGTTCGCCGGGACAGGGAGGACACTGAAGCTTTCTTT
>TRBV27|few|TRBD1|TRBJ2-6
CASRQKPRGSGANVLTF
TGTGCCAGCAGACAGAAACCCAGGGGGTCTGGGGCCAACGTCCTGACTTTC
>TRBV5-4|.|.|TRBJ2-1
CASSLVGLNNEQFF
TGTGCCAGCAGCTTGGTCGGACTTAACAATGAGCAGTTCTTC
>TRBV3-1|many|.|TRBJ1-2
CASSQNTAVTGYTF
TGTGCCAGCAGCCAAAATACGGCGGTGACCGGCTACACCTTC
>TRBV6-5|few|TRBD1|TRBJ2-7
CASSGGDRAYEQYF
TGTGCCAGCAGTGGAGGTGACAGGGCCTACGAGCAGTACTTC
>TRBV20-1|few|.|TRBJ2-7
CSARDFKGNYEQYF
TGCAGTGCTAGAGATTTCAAGGGCAACTACGAGCAGTACTTC
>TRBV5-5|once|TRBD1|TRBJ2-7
CASSPGTGPSEQYF
TGTGCCAGCAGCCCCGGGACAGGACCATCCGAGCAGTACTTC
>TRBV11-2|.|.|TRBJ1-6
CASSLPAGDLSSYNSPLHF
TGTGCCAGCAGCTTACCCGCAGGGGACTTAAGCTCCTATAATTCACCCCTCCACTTT
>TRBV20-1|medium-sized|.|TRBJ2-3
CSAKDPRGPDTQYF
TGCAGTGCTAAAGACCCGCGGGGGCCAGATACGCAGTATTTT
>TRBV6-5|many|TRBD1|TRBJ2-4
CASSYLHPGTGKGLAKNIQYF
TGTGCCAGCAGTTATCTCCATCCCGGGACAGGGAAGGGGTTAGCCAAAAACATTCAGTACTTC
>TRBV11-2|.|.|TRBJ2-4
CASSNENIQYF
TGTGCCAGCAGTAATGAAAACATTCAGTACTTC
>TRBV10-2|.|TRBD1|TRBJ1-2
CASSVTGGGDGYTF
TGCGCCAGCTCGGTGACAGGGGGAGGAGATGGCTACACCTTC
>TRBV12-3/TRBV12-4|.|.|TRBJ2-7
CASSLERVYEQYF
TGTGCCAGCAGTTTGGAGAGAGTCTACGAGCAGTACTTC
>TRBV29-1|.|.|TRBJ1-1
CSVEDQQVEAFF
TGCAGCGTTGAAGATCAACAGGTAGAAGCTTTCTTT
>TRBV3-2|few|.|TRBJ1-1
CASSQESRDSNTEAFF
TGTGCCAGCAGCCAAGAGTCCAGGGACTCGAACACTGAAGCTTTCTTT
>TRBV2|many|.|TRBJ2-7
CASSDRESSYEQYF
TGTGCCAGCAGTGACAGGGAAAGCTCCTACGAGCAGTACTTC
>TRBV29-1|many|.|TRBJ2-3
CSVEGPYDTQYF
TGCAGCGTTGAAGGACCGTACGATACGCAGTATTTT
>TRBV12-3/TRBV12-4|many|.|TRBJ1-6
CASRHGTGNSPLHF
TGTGCCAGCAGGCACGGGACGGGCAATTCACCCCTCCACTTT
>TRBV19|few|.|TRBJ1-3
CASSISSPGNTIYF
TGTGCCAGTAGTATTAGCAGCCCTGGAAACACCATATATTTT
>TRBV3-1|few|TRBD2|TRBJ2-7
CASSQSSGSAYEQYF
TGTGCCAGCAGCCAATCTAGCGGGAGTGCCTACGAGCAGTACTTC
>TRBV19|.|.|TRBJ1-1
CASTGRTISTEAFF
TGTGCCAGTACAGGGAGGACGATCAGCACTGAAGCTTTCTTT
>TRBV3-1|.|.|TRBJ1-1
CASSQRQGEGTEAFF
TGTGCCAGCAGCCAACGGCAGGGAGAAGGTACTGAAGCTTTCTTT
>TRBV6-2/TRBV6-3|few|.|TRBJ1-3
CASSATGTKRGNTIYF
TGTGCCAGCAGTGCCACCGGGACGAAAAGAGGAAACACCATATATTTT
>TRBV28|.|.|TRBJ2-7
CASRISTPGFLGEQYF
TGTGCCAGCAGGATTTCCACTCCAGGATTCTTGGGCGAGCAGTACTTC
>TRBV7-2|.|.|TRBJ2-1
CASSPGGSAYNEQFF
TGTGCCAGCAGCCCTGGGGGATCTGCTTACAATGAGCAGTTCTTC
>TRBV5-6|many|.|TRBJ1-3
CASSFSGARGNTIYF
TGTGCCAGCAGCTTCTCGGGGGCGAGGGGAAACACCATATATTTT
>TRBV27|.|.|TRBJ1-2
CASSLSNRASGYTF
TGTGCCAGCAGTTTATCGAACAGGGCAAGTGGCTACACCTTC